These T cell receptor beta chains were read from a single sample in a study of CD8 T cells in ankylosing spondylitis. Each CDR3 protein is one row after TCRdb ran MiXCR on the 5' RACE reads. Of 250,000 to 350,000 distinct CDR3 sequences in the sample, roughly 20% were seen once. The specimen sequenced was blood, either unsorted or a sorted T cell fraction (not recorded which). These receptors were taken from a female donor with ankylosing spondylitis or in good health (not recorded which). Each CDR3 is given with its conserved first and last residue. The D gene is left open where the match is weak. Some rows mark clone size as missing; the rest say once, few, many or name a class of expanded clone.

D	V	J	size	CDR3	DNA
TRBD2	TRBV29-1	TRBJ2-1	few	CSVEDGLAGVNEQFF	TGCAGCGTTGAAGATGGACTAGCGGGGGTCAATGAGCAGTTCTTC
.	TRBV24-1	TRBJ2-1	many	CAAPRDNYNEQFF	TGTGCCGCCCCCCGGGACAACTACAATGAGCAGTTCTTC
.	TRBV10-3	TRBJ2-1	.	CAISGRSVAAQWQFF	TGTGCCATCAGTGGGCGTTCTGTAGCGGCCCAATGGCAGTTCTTC
.	TRBV4-2	TRBJ2-7	.	CASSQDRYVRPPLHEQYF	TGTGCCAGCAGCCAAGATAGGTACGTTCGTCCTCCCCTCCACGAGCAGTACTTC
TRBD1	TRBV14	TRBJ2-5	few	CASSQIRTGQETQYF	TGTGCCAGCAGCCAGATACGGACAGGGCAAGAGACCCAGTACTTC
TRBD2	TRBV6-2/TRBV6-3	TRBJ2-1	few	CASSYSLAGGRNEQFF	TGTGCCAGCAGTTACTCTCTAGCGGGAGGGCGTAATGAGCAGTTCTTC
.	TRBV5-6	TRBJ2-7	.	CASSLRWTVSSYEQYF	TGTGCCAGCAGCTTGAGGTGGACGGTGAGCTCCTACGAGCAGTACTTC
.	TRBV7-6	TRBJ2-3	.	CASSTGIQITDTQYF	TGTGCCAGCAGCACCGGGATTCAAATCACAGATACGCAGTATTTT
.	TRBV25-1	TRBJ2-7	.	CASGRIYEQYF	TGTGCTTCGGGACGGATTTACGAGCAGTACTTC
.	TRBV7-2	TRBJ2-3	few	CASSPWGSADTQYF	TGTGCCAGCAGCCCATGGGGGAGCGCAGATACGCAGTATTTT
.	TRBV27	TRBJ2-7	few	CASSRWAQTYEQYF	TGTGCCAGCAGTAGGTGGGCCCAAACCTACGAGCAGTACTTC
.	TRBV12-3/TRBV12-4	TRBJ2-7	few	CASSALLSSDEQYF	TGTGCCAGCAGCGCCCTACTTAGCTCCGACGAGCAGTACTTC
TRBD1	TRBV27	TRBJ2-1	few	CASSLSGTDNEQFF	TGTGCCAGCAGTTTATCCGGGACAGATAATGAGCAGTTCTTC
.	TRBV5-1	TRBJ2-2	.	CASSLGTLHTGELFF	TGCGCCAGCAGCTTGGGGACACTTCACACCGGGGAGCTGTTTTTT
.	TRBV15	TRBJ2-1	.	CATSRELALSYNEQFF	TGTGCCACCAGCAGAGAACTAGCTTTGTCCTACAATGAGCAGTTCTTC
.	TRBV7-7	TRBJ1-4	.	CASTPGLGEKLFF	TGTGCTAGCACTCCGGGACTCGGGGAAAAACTGTTTTTT
TRBD1	TRBV29-1	TRBJ2-1	many	CSVATGLAPEQFF	TGCAGCGTTGCGACAGGGTTAGCTCCTGAGCAGTTCTTC
.	TRBV27	TRBJ2-7	.	CASYSAGMEQYF	TGTGCCAGCTACTCTGCCGGGATGGAGCAGTACTTC
.	TRBV29-1	TRBJ2-1	many	CSVEEFTNEQFF	TGCAGCGTTGAAGAGTTTACAAATGAGCAGTTCTTC
.	TRBV10-2	TRBJ2-7	.	CASRTRHYEQYF	TGCGCCAGCAGGACTAGGCACTACGAGCAGTACTTC
TRBD2	TRBV7-2	TRBJ2-2	.	CASSFTRRAGVTGELFF	TGTGCCAGCAGCTTTACCCGACGGGCGGGGGTCACCGGGGAGCTGTTTTTT
.	TRBV10-3	TRBJ2-6	once	CAISRGVAGANVLTF	TGTGCCATCAGTCGCGGGGTGGCAGGGGCCAACGTCCTGACTTTC
TRBD2	TRBV5-1	TRBJ2-1	few	CASSPRTSGRGNEQFF	TGCGCCAGCAGCCCGCGTACTAGCGGGAGAGGGAATGAGCAGTTCTTC
TRBD1	TRBV11-3	TRBJ2-2	.	CASSPGTGLEGELFF	TGTGCCAGCAGCCCCGGGACAGGGCTTGAAGGGGAGCTGTTTTTT
TRBD2	TRBV11-2	TRBJ2-1	many	CASSLAGAYNEQFF	TGTGCCAGCAGCCTAGCGGGAGCCTACAATGAGCAGTTCTTC
TRBD1	TRBV11-2	TRBJ1-3	.	CASSLTGQGNTIYF	TGTGCCAGCAGCTTAACGGGACAGGGAAACACCATATATTTT
.	TRBV12-3/TRBV12-4	TRBJ2-5	.	CASGTQRGLQETQYF	TGTGCCAGCGGAACCCAAAGAGGACTACAAGAGACCCAGTACTTC
TRBD2	TRBV20-1	TRBJ2-1	many	CSAREVAGGEQFF	TGCAGTGCTAGAGAAGTAGCGGGGGGTGAGCAGTTCTTC
.	TRBV29-1	TRBJ2-5	many	CSVRPTVGETQYF	TGCAGCGTTAGACCTACAGTGGGGGAGACCCAGTACTTC
.	TRBV20-1	TRBJ2-7	few	CSAQSSYEQYF	TGCAGTGCCCAAAGCTCCTACGAGCAGTACTTC
.	TRBV5-1	TRBJ2-1	many	CASKEVLNEQFF	TGCGCCAGCAAGGAGGTCTTAAATGAGCAGTTCTTC
TRBD2	TRBV30	TRBJ2-1	.	CAWRTSEYNEQFF	TGTGCCTGGAGGACTAGCGAGTACAATGAGCAGTTCTTC
.	TRBV6-1	TRBJ2-3	.	CASILGSTDTQYF	TGTGCCAGCATTCTGGGAAGCACAGATACGCAGTATTTT
.	TRBV24-1	TRBJ2-3	.	CATSDPTISGTQYF	TGTGCCACCAGTGACCCCACCATATCCGGTACGCAGTATTTT
.	TRBV29-1	TRBJ1-1	many	CSGLRWAIPAEAFF	TGCAGCGGTCTGAGATGGGCCATACCCGCTGAAGCTTTCTTT
.	TRBV12-3/TRBV12-4	TRBJ2-3	.	CASSLGTRYSTDTQYF	TGTGCCAGCAGTTTGGGGACCCGTTACAGCACAGATACGCAGTATTTT
.	TRBV4-1	TRBJ1-4	.	CASSHSGMDEKLFF	TGCGCCAGCAGTCATTCAGGAATGGATGAAAAACTGTTTTTT
.	TRBV5-1	TRBJ2-7	many	CASSLARGVNEQYF	TGCGCCAGCAGCTTGGCGAGAGGGGTGAACGAGCAGTACTTC
.	TRBV7-2	TRBJ1-4	.	CASSLGGARIEKLFF	TGTGCCAGCAGCTTAGGGGGGGCGCGAATTGAAAAACTGTTTTTT
.	TRBV6-5	TRBJ2-7	.	CASSYHLGGTYEQYF	TGTGCCAGCAGTTATCACCTCGGAGGTACCTACGAGCAGTACTTC
TRBD2	TRBV7-9	TRBJ2-5	once	CASSQLAGAQETQYF	TGTGCCAGCAGCCAACTAGCGGGGGCCCAAGAGACCCAGTACTTC
.	TRBV10-3	TRBJ2-3	.	CATSMRQAGSTDTQYF	TGTGCCACCTCGATGCGGCAGGCGGGCTCAACAGATACGCAGTATTTT
.	TRBV6-2/TRBV6-3	TRBJ2-7	few	CASKGHYEQYF	TGTGCCAGCAAGGGACACTACGAGCAGTACTTC
.	TRBV7-9	TRBJ2-7	few	CASSLRGLEGDEQYF	TGTGCCAGCAGCTTAAGGGGACTCGAAGGCGACGAGCAGTACTTC
.	TRBV6-5	TRBJ2-1	.	CASSYGRGYEQFF	TGTGCCAGCAGTTACGGACGAGGGTATGAGCAGTTCTTC
.	TRBV20-1	TRBJ1-5	few	CSASPGLDQPQHF	TGCAGTGCTAGTCCTGGATTGGATCAGCCCCAGCATTTT
.	TRBV2	TRBJ2-3	many	CASEDPGTLYTDTQYF	TGTGCCAGCGAGGATCCCGGGACACTCTACACAGATACGCAGTATTTT
.	TRBV2	TRBJ1-6	.	CASNVLGKALHF	TGTGCCAGCAATGTGCTGGGGAAGGCCCTCCACTTT
.	TRBV20-1	TRBJ2-7	.	CSASFGDAQTEQYF	TGCAGTGCTAGTTTTGGGGACGCCCAGACCGAGCAGTACTTC
.	TRBV29-1	TRBJ1-5	many	CSVEEDGQPQHF	TGCAGCGTTGAAGAAGACGGACAGCCCCAGCATTTT
.	TRBV19	TRBJ2-3	few	CASSIGGSRTDTQYF	TGTGCCAGTAGTATCGGCGGGTCCCGCACAGATACGCAGTATTTT
TRBD1	TRBV2	TRBJ1-1	.	CASSRTGGSAEAFF	TGTGCCAGCAGTCGGACAGGGGGCAGCGCTGAAGCTTTCTTT
.	TRBV6-1	TRBJ2-7	.	CASSDLLGYEQYF	TGTGCCAGCAGTGATCTCTTGGGCTACGAGCAGTACTTC